This TCR beta chain comes out of a study of OX40 agonist ivuxolimab in advanced cancers. Study context: Anti-PD-1, anti-PD-L1 or anti-CTLA-4 therapy given earlier was allowed, and 40% had some. General observations from the study: The 0.1-3.0 mg/kg partial responders had among the lowest clonal expansion. At doses 0.1 to 3.0 mg/kg, CD4+ and CD8+ clones expanded.

The protocol was immunoSEQ multiplex PCR, while the TCRdb copy is restricted to in-frame clones and leaves out a portion. This sample carries some 64,000 clones, 87% of them seen once, and the ten largest clones take just over 0.75%. V lost 4 bases, J lost 2 bases, and 5 bases stayed unmatched. In germline, CDR1 is MNHEY, CDR2 SVGAGI. This CDR3 comprises 16 residues. Cycle 7 day 1, cycle 4 day 1, and baseline were the timepoints at which blood was sampled. As concerns this clone: Its antigen remains unknown.

Sequencing used CD4+ or CD8+ T cells sorted from blood, obtained in a trial of the OX40 agonist ivuxolimab. The rearrangement joins TRBV6-5 to TRBJ1-2; TRBD1 matches 12 bases. The sequence derives from an adult with an advanced solid tumor such as melanoma, head and neck, liver or kidney cancer. The CDR3 DNA follows: TGTGCCAGCAGTTTAACCGGGACAGGGGGCAACTATGGCTACACCTTC. The encoded protein is CASSLTGTGGNYGYTF.